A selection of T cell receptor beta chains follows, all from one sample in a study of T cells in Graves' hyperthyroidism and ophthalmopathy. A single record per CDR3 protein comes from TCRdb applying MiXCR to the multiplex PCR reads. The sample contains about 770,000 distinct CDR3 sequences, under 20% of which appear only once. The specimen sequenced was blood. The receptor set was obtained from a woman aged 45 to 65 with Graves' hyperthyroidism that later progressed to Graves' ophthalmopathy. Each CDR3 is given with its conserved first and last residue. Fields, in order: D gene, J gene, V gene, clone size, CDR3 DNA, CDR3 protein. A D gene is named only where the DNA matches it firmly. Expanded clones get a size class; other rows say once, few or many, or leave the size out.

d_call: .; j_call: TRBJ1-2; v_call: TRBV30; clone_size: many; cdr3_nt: TGTGCCTGGAGTCGGCCAGTGATCAACTATGGCTACACCTTC; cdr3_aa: CAWSRPVINYGYTF
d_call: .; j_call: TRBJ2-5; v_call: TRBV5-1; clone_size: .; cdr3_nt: TGCGCCAGCAGGGGGAGCCAAGAGACCCAGTACTTC; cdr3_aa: CASRGSQETQYF
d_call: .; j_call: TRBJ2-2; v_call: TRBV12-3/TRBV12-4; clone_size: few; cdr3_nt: TGTGCCAGCAGACTGACACTGAACACCGGGGAGCTGTTTTTT; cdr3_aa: CASRLTLNTGELFF
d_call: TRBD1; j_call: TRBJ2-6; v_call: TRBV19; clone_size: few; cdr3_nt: TGTGCCAGTAGTGAGACAGGGGGTATAAGCGCTGGGGCCAACGTCCTGACTTTC; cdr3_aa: CASSETGGISAGANVLTF
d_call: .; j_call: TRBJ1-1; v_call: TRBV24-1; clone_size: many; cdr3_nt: TGTGCCACCAGTGACCCTACAGGATCGGGAAATGAAGCTTTCTTT; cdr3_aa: CATSDPTGSGNEAFF
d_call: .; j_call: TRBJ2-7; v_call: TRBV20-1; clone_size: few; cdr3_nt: TGCAGTGCTAGCAGCCAGATCTACGAGCAGTACTTC; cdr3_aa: CSASSQIYEQYF
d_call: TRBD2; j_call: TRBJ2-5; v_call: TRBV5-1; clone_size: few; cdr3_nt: TGCGCCAGCAGCTACTGGCGGGGGGGCGCGGAGACCCAGTACTTC; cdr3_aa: CASSYWRGGAETQYF
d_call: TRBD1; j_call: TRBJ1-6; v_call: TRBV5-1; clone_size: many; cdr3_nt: TGCGCCAGCAGTTCAACAGGGGCGACACCCCTCCACTTT; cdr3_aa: CASSSTGATPLHF
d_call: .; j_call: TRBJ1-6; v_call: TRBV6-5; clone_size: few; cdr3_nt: TGTGCCAGCATTTCAGGGGTCTCCTATAATTCACCCCTCCACTTT; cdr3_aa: CASISGVSYNSPLHF
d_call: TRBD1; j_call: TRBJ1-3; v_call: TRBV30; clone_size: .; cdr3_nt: TGTGCCTGGAGTACAGGGGGCTCTGGAAACACCATATATTTT; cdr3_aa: CAWSTGGSGNTIYF
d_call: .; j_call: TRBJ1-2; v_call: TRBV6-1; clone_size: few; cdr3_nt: TGTGGGTGCGGGGACCCACGGGGCTACACCTTC; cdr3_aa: CGCGDPRGYTF
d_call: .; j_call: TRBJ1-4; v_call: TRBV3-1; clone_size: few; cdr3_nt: TGTGCCAGCAGCCCGCCGGGACAAGATAATGAAAAACTGTTTTTT; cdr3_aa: CASSPPGQDNEKLFF
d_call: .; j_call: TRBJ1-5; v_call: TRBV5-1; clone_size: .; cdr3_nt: TGTGCCAGCAGCCCCGGGGGGAGCGGTCAGCCCCAGCATTTT; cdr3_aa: CASSPGGSGQPQHF
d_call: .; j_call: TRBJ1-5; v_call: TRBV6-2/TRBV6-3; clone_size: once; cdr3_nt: TGTGCCAGCCTAACCCAGGGTAATCAGCCCCAGCATTTT; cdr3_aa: CASLTQGNQPQHF
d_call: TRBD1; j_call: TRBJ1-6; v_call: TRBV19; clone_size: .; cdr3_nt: TGTGCCAGTAGAGACAGGGGGCGGTCACCCCTCCACTTT; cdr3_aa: CASRDRGRSPLHF
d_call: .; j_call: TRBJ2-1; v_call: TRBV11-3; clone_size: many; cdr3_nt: TGTGCCAGCAGCCCCGGGGCTAGCGCCCACAATGAGCAGTTCTTC; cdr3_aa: CASSPGASAHNEQFF
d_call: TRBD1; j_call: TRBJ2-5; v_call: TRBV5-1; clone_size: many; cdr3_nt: TGCGCCAGCAGCAGGACAGGGATGAAGGAGACCCAGTACTTC; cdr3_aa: CASSRTGMKETQYF
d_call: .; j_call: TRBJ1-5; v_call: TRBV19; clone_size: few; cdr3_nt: TGTGCCAGTTACCAGGGTTGGGGCAATCAGCCCCAGCATTTT; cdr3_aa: CASYQGWGNQPQHF
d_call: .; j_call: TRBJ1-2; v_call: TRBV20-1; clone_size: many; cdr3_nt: TGCAGTGCTAAGATTCAGGGCGAGGACTATGGCTACACCTTC; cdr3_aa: CSAKIQGEDYGYTF
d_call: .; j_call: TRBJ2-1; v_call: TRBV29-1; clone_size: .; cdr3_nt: TGCAGCGTTGCAGGGCAAATGTACAATGAGCAGTTCTTC; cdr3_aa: CSVAGQMYNEQFF
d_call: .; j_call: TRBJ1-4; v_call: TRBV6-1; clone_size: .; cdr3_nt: TGTGCCAGCAGTGAATCGGGGGTGTGGGAAAAACTGTTTTTT; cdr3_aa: CASSESGVWEKLFF
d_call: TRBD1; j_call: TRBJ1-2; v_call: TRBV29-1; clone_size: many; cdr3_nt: TGCAGCGTTGACGACAGGGGCCAACCTAACTATGGCTACACCTTC; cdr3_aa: CSVDDRGQPNYGYTF
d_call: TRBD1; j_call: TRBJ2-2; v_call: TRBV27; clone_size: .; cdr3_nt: TGTGCCAGCACTCCTTCGGACAGGGGGCAACTCGGCGGGGAGCTGTTTTTT; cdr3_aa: CASTPSDRGQLGGELFF
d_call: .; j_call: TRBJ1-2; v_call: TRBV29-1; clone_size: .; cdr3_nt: TGCAGCGTTGTAGTGGGATTAAATAACTATGGCTACACCTTC; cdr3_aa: CSVVVGLNNYGYTF
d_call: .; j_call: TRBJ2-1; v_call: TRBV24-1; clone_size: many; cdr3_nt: TGTGCCACCAGGTCGCAGACTGGGAGCTCCTACAATGAGCAGTTCTTC; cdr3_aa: CATRSQTGSSYNEQFF
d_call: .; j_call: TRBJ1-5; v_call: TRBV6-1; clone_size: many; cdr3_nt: TGTGCCAGCAGTGAACAGGACAGCAATCAGCCCCAGCATTTT; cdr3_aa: CASSEQDSNQPQHF
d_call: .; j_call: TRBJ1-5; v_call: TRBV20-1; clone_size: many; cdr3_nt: TGCAGTGCTACAAGTTCGGGGGACCGCAATCAGCCCCAGCATTTT; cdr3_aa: CSATSSGDRNQPQHF